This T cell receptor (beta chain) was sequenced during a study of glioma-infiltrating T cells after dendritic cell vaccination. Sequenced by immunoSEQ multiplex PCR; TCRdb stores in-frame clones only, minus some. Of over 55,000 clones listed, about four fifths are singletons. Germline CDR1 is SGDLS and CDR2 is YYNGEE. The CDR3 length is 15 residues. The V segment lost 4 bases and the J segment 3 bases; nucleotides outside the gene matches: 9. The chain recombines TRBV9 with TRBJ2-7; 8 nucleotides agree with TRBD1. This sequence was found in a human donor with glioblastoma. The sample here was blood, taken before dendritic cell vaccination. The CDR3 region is CASSSSDRADYEQYF. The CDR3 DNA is TGTGCCAGCAGCTCCTCGGACAGGGCCGACTACGAGCAGTACTTC.